Below are 29 T cell receptor beta chains sequenced from a single sample in a study of T cell changes during pregnancy in multiple sclerosis. The data were produced by immunoSEQ multiplex PCR, yet TCRdb's version contains in-frame clones alone and is incomplete. The sample holds about 98,000 clones, about 92% seen once. This specimen was peripheral blood, taken after pregnancy. The source is a female donor in good health, enrolled as a control in a pregnancy study.

This chain links TRBV4-1 with TRBJ2-1; 7 nucleotides align to TRBD2. The CDR3 contains 16 residues. Germline V lookup: CDR1 MGHRA, CDR2 YSYEKL. V lost 0 bases to trimming and J lost 4 bases; unmatched junction nucleotides: 6. CDR3 sequence: CASSQDGGIAYNEQFF. For the CDR3, the DNA is TGCGCCAGCAGCCAAGACGGGGGGATTGCTTACAATGAGCAGTTCTTC.

This chain connects TRBV11-2 to TRBJ2-3; the match to TRBD2 covers 13 bases. Germline values: CDR1 SGHAT, CDR2 FQNNGV. Trimming at V came to 1 base and at J to 10 bases, leaving 8 bases not matched to a gene. The CDR3 length is 16 residues. Here the CDR3 DNA reads TGTGCCAGCAGCTTAGCCCCGGGACTAGCGGGATCGGCGCAGTATTTT. It translates to CASSLAPGLAGSAQYF. The full variable domain, rest sourced from reference TRBV11-2 and TRBJ2-3, is EAGVAQSPRYKIIEKRQSVAFWCNPISGHATLYWYQQILGQGPKLLIQFQNNGVVDDSQLPKDRFSAERLKGVDSTLKIQPAKLEDSAVYLCASSLAPGLAGSAQYFGPGTRLTVL.

This sequence joins TRBV10-1 and TRBJ2-5, with 11 bases that match TRBD2. J lost 5 bases, V lost 0 bases, and 5 bases had no gene match. The CDR3 runs 16 residues. Looked up from germline, CDR1 is WNHNN and CDR2 is SYGVQD (reference sequence). CDR3 DNA: TGCGCCAGCAGTGAGTCGCTAGCGGGGGGTCGGGAGACCCAGTACTTC. Residues: CASSESLAGGRETQYF.

This clone was observed a handful of times. The rearrangement links TRBV7-2 to TRBJ1-1; TRBD1 aligns across 7 bases. J lost 1 base, V lost 2 bases, and 1 base had no gene match. The CDR3 covers 14 residues. CDR1 is SGHTA and CDR2 is FQGNSA in the germline V gene. The CDR3 protein is CASSLSGGNTEAFF. CDR3 nucleotides: TGTGCCAGCAGCTTATCAGGGGGGAACACTGAAGCTTTCTTT.

This clone is a singleton in its sample. The rearrangement uses TRBV27 and TRBJ1-6; D gene uncertain. Germline V CDR1 and CDR2: MNHEY, SMNVEV (reference sequence). The CDR3 is 12 residues long. With 2 bases removed from V and 7 bases from J, the gap between germline ends came to 3 bases. The CDR3 nucleotides read TGTGCCAGCAGTTTACTAAATTCACCCCTCCACTTT. It specifies CASSLLNSPLHF.

V gene TRBV28 combines with J gene TRBJ2-7, with D uncertain. Trimming removed 1 base at V and 5 bases at J, with 6 bases between. This CDR3 has 12 amino acids. Germline CDR1 MDHEN, CDR2 SYDVKM. The CDR3 reads CASSLSSHEQYF. CDR3 DNA: TGTGCCAGCAGTTTATCATCCCACGAGCAGTACTTC.

This rearrangement joins TRBV18 to TRBJ2-7; TRBD1 might be the D (7 bases). The CDR3 consists of 15 residues. Germline CDR1 KGHSH, CDR2 LQKENI. Trimming left V 0 bases short and J 4 bases short, with 13 bases between. This chain's CDR3 is CASSPPSTGRYEQYF. As DNA, the CDR3 is TGTGCCAGCTCACCACCGTCGACAGGGAGGTACGAGCAGTACTTC. Drawing the rest from reference TRBV18 and TRBJ2-7, the complete variable domain is NAGVMQNPRHLVRRRGQEARLRCSPMKGHSHVYWYRQLPEEGLKFMVYLQKENIIDESGMPKERFSAEFPKEGPSILRIQQVVRGDSAAYFCASSPPSTGRYEQYFGPGTRLTVT.

The rearrangement uses TRBV2 and TRBJ1-3, with 11 bases lining up with TRBD1. Per germline, CDR1 SNHLY and CDR2 FYNNEI. Losses at the gene ends were 6 bases for V and 6 bases for J; bases not matched to a gene: 4. This CDR3 is 14 amino acids long. CDR3 nucleotide sequence: TGTGCCAGCAGACCGGACAGGGGGCAAAACACCATATATTTT. Translated: CASRPDRGQNTIYF.

The chain combines TRBV28 with TRBJ1-5; 10 nucleotides align to TRBD1. The germline gives CDR1 MDHEN, CDR2 SYDVKM. With V trimmed by 6 bases and J by 4 bases, 12 bases remained unmatched. This CDR3 has 17 amino acids. The CDR3 sequence: CASRIRDRGRRNQPQHF. The CDR3 coding sequence is TGTGCCAGCAGGATACGGGACAGGGGCCGTCGAAATCAGCCCCAGCATTTT. Together with reference TRBV28 and TRBJ1-5, the CDR3 gives the full variable domain: DVKVTQSSRYLVKRTGEKVFLECVQDMDHENMFWYRQDPGLGLRLIYFSYDVKMKEKGDIPEGYSVSREKKERFSLILESASTNQTSMYLCASRIRDRGRRNQPQHFGDGTRLSIL.

The J gene is TRBJ2-7, the V gene TRBV13, with 8 positions matching TRBD1. V shed 0 bases and J 1 base; nucleotides not matched to a gene: 2. CDR1 is PRHDT, CDR2 FYEKMQ, per germline (reference sequence). CDR3 length: 15 amino acids. The CDR3 sequence: CASSLGGTGSYEQYF. The CDR3 DNA reads TGTGCCAGCAGCTTAGGCGGGACAGGTTCCTACGAGCAGTACTTC.

The CDR3 here is CSVEDRGQGEAFF. CDR3 bases: TGCAGCGTCGAGGACAGGGGGCAAGGTGAAGCTTTCTTT. V gene TRBV29-1 combines with J gene TRBJ1-1; TRBD1 matches at 11 bases. The CDR3 has 13 residues. Germline CDR1 and CDR2: SQVTM and ANQGSEA. Unmatched junction bases numbered 7, after V lost 6 bases and J lost 7 bases. Using reference TRBV29-1 and TRBJ1-1 for the parts outside the CDR3, the full variable domain is SAVISQKPSRDICQRGTSLTIQCQVDSQVTMMFWYRQQPGQSLTLIATANQGSEATYESGFVIDKFPISRPNLTFSTLTVSNMSPEDSSIYLCSVEDRGQGEAFFGQGTRLTVV.

The genes are TRBV9 and TRBJ1-5; 8 bases agree with TRBD1. The junction had 10 bases not matched to a gene; V was cut back by 4 bases and J by 7 bases. CDR1 SGDLS and CDR2 YYNGEE come from the germline V gene. This CDR3 comprises 15 residues. The CDR3 loop is CASSPGQGVLQPQHF. CDR3 coding DNA: TGTGCCAGCAGCCCCGGACAGGGCGTCCTACAGCCCCAGCATTTT.

The chain joins TRBV4-2 to TRBJ2-3, with 12 bases matching TRBD2. Germline V CDR1 and CDR2: LGHNA, YNFKEQ. Trimming cost V 4 bases and J 4 bases; bases outside gene matches: 6. CDR3 length: 16 residues. The CDR3 coding sequence is TGTGCCAGCAGCCTGACTAGCGGGAGTCCTCCAGATACGCAGTATTTT. Translating gives CASSLTSGSPPDTQYF.

This chain connects TRBV28 to TRBJ1-1; 9 positions agree with TRBD1. CDR1 and CDR2 from the germline V gene are MDHEN and SYDVKM. The junction had 11 bases not matched to a gene; V was cut back by 5 bases and J by 1 base. The CDR3 runs 17 residues. CDR3 DNA: TGTGCCAGCAGTCACCGGTGGGACAGGGTGGGGAACACTGAAGCTTTCTTT. Its protein product is CASSHRWDRVGNTEAFF.

This chain links TRBV5-1 with TRBJ2-7, with TRBD1 matching over 8 bases. The CDR3 has 14 amino acids. J was trimmed by 3 bases and V by 4 bases; bases with no gene match: 6. Germline CDR1 is SGHRS and CDR2 is YFSETQ. CDR3: CASSAGQALYEQYF. The DNA for the CDR3 is TGCGCCAGCAGCGCGGGACAGGCTCTCTACGAGCAGTACTTC.

The V and J genes are TRBV11-2 and TRBJ2-3; D perhaps matches TRBD2 (5 bases). The germline V gene encodes CDR1 SGHAT and CDR2 FQNNGV. The CDR3 length is 15 residues. The V end was cut by 6 bases, the J end by 2 bases, with 15 bases between. CDR3 coding DNA: TGTGCCAGCAGAGGGATTAGGCGGGCCACAGATACGCAGTATTTT. It is translated as CASRGIRRATDTQYF.

Here the CDR3 reads CASSHLSDRYYGYTF. CDR3 DNA: TGTGCCAGCAGCCACCTCTCCGACAGATACTATGGCTACACCTTC. This chain joins TRBV14 and TRBJ1-2; possibly TRBD1 for D (5 bases). In germline, CDR1 is SGHDN, CDR2 FVKESK. CDR3 length: 15 residues. V lost 3 bases, J lost 3 bases, and 14 bases lay in between.

This chain joins TRBV28 and TRBJ2-3, with TRBD1 identical over 8 bases. Unmatched junction bases numbered 10, after V lost 2 bases and J lost 6 bases. In germline, CDR1 is MDHEN, CDR2 SYDVKM. The CDR3 sequence is 16 residues long. CDR3 residues: CASSLQPGQGLDTQYF. The CDR3 DNA follows: TGTGCCAGCAGTTTACAACCCGGACAGGGATTGGATACGCAGTATTTT. The entire variable domain, with the rest obtained from reference TRBV28 and TRBJ2-3, is as follows: DVKVTQSSRYLVKRTGEKVFLECVQDMDHENMFWYRQDPGLGLRLIYFSYDVKMKEKGDIPEGYSVSREKKERFSLILESASTNQTSMYLCASSLQPGQGLDTQYFGPGTRLTVL.

Concerning this clone: Other DNA sequences within the sample encode an identical CDR3. V and J are TRBV5-1 and TRBJ2-1; 8 nucleotides align to TRBD1. Trimming cost V 0 bases and J 7 bases; bases outside gene matches: 3. The CDR3 runs to 14 residues. The V gene's germline CDR1 is SGHRS and CDR2 YFSETQ. The CDR3 reads CASSLGDRTNEQFF. CDR3 sequence (DNA): TGCGCCAGCAGCTTGGGGGACAGGACAAATGAGCAGTTCTTC.

The rearrangement joins TRBV7-8 to TRBJ1-5; D gene uncertain. The CDR3 loop spans 15 amino acids. The germline gives CDR1 SGHVS, CDR2 FQNEAQ. Between the trimmed V and J ends, which lost 5 bases and 2 bases, there was a span of 13 bases. CDR3 nucleotide sequence: TGTGCCAGCAGCCCCCCGGGTGTCGGCAATCAGCCCCAGCATTTT. This sequence encodes CASSPPGVGNQPQHF.

The J gene is TRBJ2-7, the V gene TRBV11-2; tentative D call: TRBD2 (7 bases). V gave up 5 bases and J gave up 0 bases, with 14 bases separating them. The CDR3 consists of 15 residues. Germline loops: CDR1 SGHAT, CDR2 FQNNGV. The CDR3 loop reads CASSLAGASSYEQYF. The CDR3 region has the DNA TGTGCCAGCAGCCTCGCGGGGGCCAGCTCCTACGAGCAGTACTTC.

This clone was counted a few times. V gene TRBV19 combines with J gene TRBJ1-5, with a possible D match to TRBD1 (5 bases). Germline CDR1 LNHDA, CDR2 SQIVND (reference sequence). The CDR3 is made up of 14 amino acids. Trimming removed 6 bases from V and 1 base from J, with 10 bases in between. As DNA, the CDR3 is TGTGCCAGTAGCATGGGGGGGAGCAATCAGCCCCAGCATTTT. It codes for CASSMGGSNQPQHF. Full variable domain (outside the CDR3, taken from reference TRBV19 and TRBJ1-5): DGGITQSPKYLFRKEGQNVTLSCEQNLNHDAMYWYRQDPGQGLRLIYYSQIVNDFQKGDIAEGYSVSREKKESFPLTVTSAQKNPTAFYLCASSMGGSNQPQHFGDGTRLSIL.

This clone is a singleton in its sample. Here the CDR3 reads CATREGGDTGELFF. Here the CDR3 DNA reads TGTGCCACCCGCGAAGGGGGCGACACCGGGGAGCTGTTTTTT. This sequence joins TRBV19 and TRBJ2-2; TRBD1 agrees at 7 bases. After removal of 10 bases from V and 3 bases from J, the junction contained 8 bases not matched to a gene. Germline values: CDR1 LNHDA, CDR2 SQIVND (reference sequence). The CDR3 totals 14 residues. Full variable domain (rest looked up from reference TRBV19 and TRBJ2-2): DGGITQSPKYLFRKEGQNVTLSCEQNLNHDAMYWYRQDPGQGLRLIYYSQIVNDFQKGDIAEGYSVSREKKESFPLTVTSAQKNPTAFYLCATREGGDTGELFFGEGSRLTVL.

The chain uses TRBV6-4 and TRBJ1-5; perhaps TRBD1 as D (6 bases). Per germline, CDR1 MRHNA and CDR2 SNTAGT. The CDR3 runs 14 residues. Trimming removed 3 bases at V and 7 bases at J, with 13 bases between. The CDR3 DNA reads TGTGCCAGCAGTGAGACACAGGGCGAACAGCCCCAGCATTTT. As protein: CASSETQGEQPQHF.

V gene TRBV21-1 combines with J gene TRBJ2-7; the table's D call TRBD2 went unverified against the DNA. TRBV21-1 is flagged as a pseudogene. The CDR3 runs to 17 residues. CDR3 residues: CASSSPFTEGKSYEQYF. The CDR3 nucleotides read TGTGCCAGCAGCTCCCCCTTTACGGAGGGAAAGTCCTACGAGCAGTACTTC.

The gene calls are TRBV9 and TRBJ2-7; a possible D gene is TRBD2 (5 bases). V gave up 0 bases and J gave up 6 bases, with 13 bases separating them. Germline V gene data show CDR1 as SGDLS and CDR2 as YYNGEE. The CDR3 has 14 amino acids. The CDR3 protein is CASSVEVIAREQYF. DNA of the CDR3: TGTGCCAGCAGCGTAGAAGTTATAGCGCGCGAGCAGTACTTC.

Only one count was recorded for this clone. The chain carries TRBV23-1 and TRBJ2-4, with a weak D call TRBD2 (6 bases). TRBV23-1 falls under the ORF class, with uncertain function. This CDR3 is 13 amino acids long. Trimming stripped 6 bases from V and 8 bases from J, with 14 bases between. Here the CDR3 DNA reads TGCGCCAGCAGGGCCCTGCCGGGGGACATTCAGTACTTC. Its protein is CASRALPGDIQYF.

J is TRBJ1-1 and V is TRBV27; D gene uncertain. With 6 bases removed from V and 2 bases from J, the gap between germline ends came to 13 bases. Germline V gene lookup returns CDR1 MNHEY and CDR2 SMNVEV (reference sequence). The CDR3 loop spans 14 amino acids. CDR3 sequence (DNA): TGTGCCAGCAGCCAGGCAGGTAGAAACACTGAAGCTTTCTTT. Its translation is CASSQAGRNTEAFF.

Points on this clone: The DNA is left out, because the CDR3 cannot be placed on it with certainty; the CDR3 is given as TCRdb lists it. The chain employs TRBV6-4 and TRBJ2-2; TRBD2 is the table's D call, not checked against the DNA. The CDR3 sequence runs 14 residues, both termini included. Germline V CDR1 and CDR2: MRHNA, SNTAGT. The chain's CDR3 is CASSVGGGTGELSF.